This T cell receptor (beta chain) comes out of a study of T cells after yellow fever vaccination. Germline assignment: CDR1 DFQATT and CDR2 SNEGSKA (reference sequence). V lost 0 bases, J lost 4 bases, and 13 bases lay in between. This CDR3 has 14 residues. TCRdb re-derived calls from the 5' RACE reads in MiXCR, one entry per CDR3 protein. The sample includes a few hundred thousand distinct CDR3 sequences, 15% to 20% of them seen just once. This TCR was sampled from a man between 18 and 35 years old who received the YFV17D yellow fever vaccine. The V and J genes are TRBV20-1 and TRBJ2-7, with D perhaps TRBD2 (6 bases). The specimen was PBMCs, collected before the yellow fever booster vaccination. CDR3 region: CSARDLGGHYEQYF. The CDR3 coding sequence is TGCAGTGCTAGAGATCTCGGGGGTCATTACGAGCAGTACTTC.